A single sample gave rise to the 20 T cell receptor beta chains below, sequenced in a study of shared clonotypes between healthy human individuals. Clones were sequenced by immunoSEQ multiplex PCR, and TCRdb holds only the in-frame ones, with some missing. This sample yields about 2.4 million clones, of which roughly nine tenths are seen a single time; around 0.14% belongs to the top ten. What was sequenced was naive CD4+ T cells sorted from blood. Subset in this sample: CD45RA+ positively selected. The source of these receptors is a man aged 18 to 29 in good health.

J is TRBJ2-6 and V is TRBV18; D assignment may be TRBD1 or TRBD2 (5 bases each). The ends were cut back, 0 bases at V and 1 base at J, with 7 bases in the middle. This CDR3 is built from 16 residues. Germline assignment: CDR1 KGHSH and CDR2 LQKENI. The CDR3 DNA reads as TGTGCCAGCTCACCACCGAGGGGATCTGGGGCCAACGTCCTGACTTTC. Translation: CASSPPRGSGANVLTF.

The chain joins TRBV10-3 to TRBJ1-6, with TRBD1 identical over 7 bases. The CDR3 has 15 residues. CDR1 ENHRY and CDR2 SYGVKD come from the germline V gene. Trimming removed 2 bases from V and 6 bases from J; junction bases left unmatched: 4. CDR3: CAISEDRVSNSPLHF. DNA of the CDR3: TGTGCCATCAGTGAGGACAGGGTTTCTAATTCACCCCTCCACTTT.

The chain recombines TRBV6-1 with TRBJ1-6; D uncertain. Germline values: CDR1 MNHNS, CDR2 SASEGT. The CDR3 has 11 residues. The V end lost 8 bases, the J end lost 7 bases, and 6 bases lay between the germline ends. This chain's CDR3 is CASGSNSPLHF. Here the CDR3 DNA reads TGTGCCAGCGGGTCGAATTCACCCCTCCACTTT.

In the case of this clone: Other DNA variants within this sample encode the same CDR3. This chain links TRBV6-5 with TRBJ1-2; D remains ambiguous. Germline CDR1 and CDR2: MNHEY and SVGAGI. The CDR3 consists of 13 residues. Trimming stripped 0 bases from V and 4 bases from J, with 6 bases between. CDR3 DNA: TGTGCCAGCAGTTACTCCGGTCTCTATGGCTACACCTTC. This gives the protein CASSYSGLYGYTF.

The chain carries TRBV18 and TRBJ1-1; D not certain. Germline V lookup: CDR1 KGHSH, CDR2 LQKENI. This CDR3 has 12 residues. The V and J ends lost 2 bases and 14 bases respectively, with 15 bases between them. The CDR3 region is CASSPGSLGTFF. CDR3 DNA: TGTGCCAGCTCACCAGGATCTTTAGGCACCTTCTTT.

V and J are TRBV29-1 and TRBJ1-6; no firm D call. The CDR3 covers 17 residues. Per the germline V gene, CDR1 is SQVTM and CDR2 is ANQGSEA. Trimming pared 3 bases from V and 3 bases from J, leaving 18 bases between. This CDR3 is CSVDPGGSRNYNSPLHF. The CDR3 region has the DNA TGCAGCGTTGACCCAGGAGGGAGCCGAAACTATAATTCACCCCTCCACTTT.

The chain links TRBV18 to TRBJ1-4; no reliable D call. Per germline, CDR1 KGHSH and CDR2 LQKENI. V lost 1 base and J 7 bases, leaving 13 bases between the germline ends. The CDR3 consists of 15 residues. The CDR3 coding sequence is TGTGCCAGCTCACCACGCCCGGGTTCAGGTGAAAAACTGTTTTTT. The encoded protein is CASSPRPGSGEKLFF.

As to this clone: An end of the junction differs from the germline gene, which may be a read error. V is TRBV7-7 and J is TRBJ1-5, with D possibly being TRBD1 (5 bases). In germline, CDR1 is SSHAT, CDR2 FNYEAQ (reference sequence). This CDR3 is 17 amino acids long. The CDR3 coding sequence is TGTGCTAGCAGCCCCGGGGGAGGGTTTCTTAGCAATCAGCCCCAGCATTTT. Translated, it gives CASSPGGGFLSNQPQHF.

The V and J genes are TRBV28 and TRBJ1-2; perhaps TRBD1 as D (5 bases). Looked up from germline, CDR1 is MDHEN and CDR2 is SYDVKM. The CDR3 is made up of 15 amino acids. Deletions cut 5 bases from V and 5 bases from J, with 18 bases between. Here the CDR3 DNA reads TGTGCCAGCAGTGTTACAGGCCGGGGAGTTTATGGCTACACCTTC. Translating it yields CASSVTGRGVYGYTF.

The chain uses TRBV5-1 and TRBJ2-3; 8 bases line up with TRBD1. This CDR3 region has 16 residues. Germline loops: CDR1 SGHRS, CDR2 YFSETQ. Trimming cost V 0 bases and J 3 bases; bases outside gene matches: 6. This CDR3 is CASSLATGGGTDTQYF. CDR3 nucleotide sequence: TGCGCCAGCAGCTTGGCAACAGGGGGTGGAACAGATACGCAGTATTTT.

In its sample, this clone was seen once. The CDR3 DNA follows: TGTGCCAGCAGCGCCTTTACCGCAGGGGGCTATACGGAGACCCAGTACTTC. Amino acid sequence: CASSAFTAGGYTETQYF. The V gene is TRBV9, the J gene TRBJ2-5, with TRBD1 matching 8 bases. This CDR3 has 17 residues. The ends lost 3 bases at V and 5 bases at J; junction bases unmatched: 15. Germline V gene data show CDR1 as SGDLS and CDR2 as YYNGEE.

The chain uses TRBV7-2 and TRBJ1-4; D remains unclear. Germline V gene data show CDR1 as SGHTA and CDR2 as FQGNSA. This CDR3 has 14 residues. V was clipped by 7 bases and J by 0 bases, with 9 bases between them. CDR3 in DNA: TGTGCCAGCAAACCGGGTACAACTAATGAAAAACTGTTTTTT. Translating it yields CASKPGTTNEKLFF.

CDR3 nucleotide sequence: TGTGCCTGGACGACAGGTAGAGATACGCAGTATTTT. Its protein product is CAWTTGRDTQYF. This sequence joins TRBV30 and TRBJ2-3; D perhaps matches TRBD1 (6 bases). The length of the CDR3 is 12 residues. Germline values: CDR1 GTSNPN, CDR2 SVGIG (reference sequence). V was shortened by 4 bases and J by 5 bases, with 10 bases between the two germline ends.

V is TRBV27 and J is TRBJ2-3; tentative D call: TRBD1 (6 bases). The germline V gene encodes CDR1 MNHEY and CDR2 SMNVEV (reference sequence). There are 14 residues in the CDR3. V dropped 5 bases and J dropped 2 bases, with 11 bases sitting between them. The DNA of the CDR3 is TGTGCCAGCAGTCCCTGGGGGCACACAGATACGCAGTATTTT. It translates to CASSPWGHTDTQYF.

This chain links TRBV5-4 with TRBJ1-5, with D maybe TRBD1 (5 bases). The CDR3 contains 15 residues. The V gene lost 3 bases and the J gene lost 2 bases, with 12 bases spanning the gap. Germline values: CDR1 SGHNT, CDR2 YYREEE (reference sequence). DNA of the CDR3: TGTGCCAGCAGCTGGGGGGGAGAGGGCAATCAGCCCCAGCATTTT. Translation gives CASSWGGEGNQPQHF.

The chain links TRBV7-2 to TRBJ2-3; D perhaps matches TRBD1 (6 bases). This CDR3 is built from 14 residues. V was shortened by 5 bases and J by 5 bases, with 14 bases between the two germline ends. Germline values: CDR1 SGHTA, CDR2 FQGNSA. The DNA for the CDR3 is TGTGCCAGCAGCCAGGACAGTTTCGGAGATACGCAGTATTTT. It translates to CASSQDSFGDTQYF.

The chain employs TRBV7-2 and TRBJ1-5; D possibly corresponds to TRBD1 (6 bases). Germline V gene lookup returns CDR1 SGHTA and CDR2 FQGNSA. Deletions cut 5 bases from V and 4 bases from J, with 12 bases between. CDR3 length equals 14 residues. CDR3 in amino acids: CASSHGTKNQPQHF. CDR3 bases: TGTGCCAGCAGCCACGGGACAAAGAATCAGCCCCAGCATTTT.

V is TRBV2 and J is TRBJ1-5, with D maybe TRBD1 (5 bases). From germline, CDR1 is SNHLY and CDR2 FYNNEI. The length of the CDR3 is 13 residues. Trimming shortened V by 5 bases and J by 5 bases, and 10 bases separated the two germline ends. CDR3 in amino acids: CASSPDRDQPQHF. The CDR3 bases are TGTGCCAGCAGTCCCGACAGAGATCAGCCCCAGCATTTT.

V gene TRBV10-3 combines with J gene TRBJ2-2; no clear D. Germline V gives CDR1 ENHRY, CDR2 SYGVKD. This CDR3 has 15 residues. Trimming left V 0 bases short and J 6 bases short, with 11 bases between. CDR3 sequence: CAISESNQGAGELFF. For the CDR3, the DNA is TGTGCCATCAGTGAGTCGAACCAAGGCGCCGGGGAGCTGTTTTTT.

This chain uses TRBV7-8 with TRBJ2-5; 8 nucleotides align to TRBD1. This CDR3 is built from 15 residues. The germline V gene encodes CDR1 SGHVS and CDR2 FQNEAQ. V was clipped by 6 bases and J by 6 bases; unmatched bases: 12. DNA of the CDR3: TGTGCCAGCAGACCAAAGACAGGGGTCGGGCAGACCCAGTACTTC. Encoded protein: CASRPKTGVGQTQYF.